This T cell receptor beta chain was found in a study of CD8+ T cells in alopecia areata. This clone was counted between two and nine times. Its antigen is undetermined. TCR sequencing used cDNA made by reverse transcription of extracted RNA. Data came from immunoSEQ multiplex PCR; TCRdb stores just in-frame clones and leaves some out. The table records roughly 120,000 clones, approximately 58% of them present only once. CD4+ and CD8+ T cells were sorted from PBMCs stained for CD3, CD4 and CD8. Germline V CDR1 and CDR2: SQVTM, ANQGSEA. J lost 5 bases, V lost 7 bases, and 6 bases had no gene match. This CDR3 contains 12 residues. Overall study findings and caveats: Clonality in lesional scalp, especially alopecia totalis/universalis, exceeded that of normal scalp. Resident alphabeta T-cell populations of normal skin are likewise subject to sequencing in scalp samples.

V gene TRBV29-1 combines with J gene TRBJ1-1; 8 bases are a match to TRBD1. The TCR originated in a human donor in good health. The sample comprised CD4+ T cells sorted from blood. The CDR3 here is CSADRGGTEAFF. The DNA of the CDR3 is TGCAGCGCCGACAGGGGAGGAACTGAAGCTTTCTTT. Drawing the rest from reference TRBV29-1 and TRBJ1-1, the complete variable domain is SAVISQKPSRDICQRGTSLTIQCQVDSQVTMMFWYRQQPGQSLTLIATANQGSEATYESGFVIDKFPISRPNLTFSTLTVSNMSPEDSSIYLCSADRGGTEAFFGQGTRLTVV.